This T cell receptor (beta chain) was found in a study of blood T cell dynamics during melanoma immunotherapy. Study context: Standard first-line treatment here was pembrolizumab or nivolumab plus ipilimumab in metastatic melanoma.

Per the germline V gene, CDR1 is MGHDK and CDR2 is SYGVNS. The CDR3 has 13 amino acids. Trimming stripped 4 bases from V and 5 bases from J, with 11 bases between. This sample's time point: week 3, after first cycle of checkpoint inhibitor. A fixed DNA input of 350 ng was used per bulk PBMC sample. Data came from immunoSEQ multiplex PCR; TCRdb stores just in-frame clones and leaves some out. The table includes about 7,300 clones, 81% detected once. The sequencing here drew on blood, taken from a patient treated with checkpoint blockade. The TCR originated in a human donor with melanoma. V gene TRBV25-1 combines with J gene TRBJ1-1; D unresolved. Here the CDR3 DNA reads TGTGCCAGCAGTGTCAATGGCCAGACTGAAGCTTTCTTT. Translation gives CASSVNGQTEAFF.